These 21 T cell receptor beta chains originate from one sample sequenced in a study of CD8+CD57+ T cells in acquired aplastic anemia. The sequenced patients had an expansion of CD8+CD57+ cells seen by flow cytometry. CDR3 and TCR beta VDJ profiling relied on a genomic DNA template. MiXCR, run by TCRdb on the reads, gives a single entry per CDR3 protein. The data contain around 170,000 distinct CDR3 sequences, approximately 50% of them singletons. The specimen was sorted CD4+, CD8+, or CD8+CD57+ T cells (not recorded which) from PBMCs. Every receptor here comes from a human donor with aplastic anemia.

This clonotype was detected many times. This sequence joins TRBV5-8 and TRBJ2-1; 7 nucleotides line up with TRBD1. CDR3 size: 17 residues. Germline-derived CDR1 and CDR2 are SGHTS and YDEGEE. Trimming removed 0 bases from V and 6 bases from J; junction bases left unmatched: 12. As DNA, the CDR3 is TGTGCCAGCAGCTTGGCCAGGGGACAGCGCAGCGGCAATGAGCAGTTCTTC. Translation gives CASSLARGQRSGNEQFF. Supplemented by reference TRBV5-8 and TRBJ2-1, the full variable domain reads EAGVTQSPTHLIKTRGQQATLRCSPISGHTSVYWYQQALGLGLQFLLWYDEGEERNRGNFPPRFSGRQFPNYSSELNVNALELEDSALYLCASSLARGQRSGNEQFFGPGTRLTVL.

This clonotype was observed many times. The chain recombines TRBV7-8 with TRBJ2-7; TRBD2 matches 7 bases. This CDR3 region has 14 residues. The V segment lost 2 bases and the J segment 3 bases; nucleotides outside the gene matches: 4. Germline V gene data show CDR1 as SGHVS and CDR2 as FQNEAQ. CDR3 loop: CASSLSLADYEQYF. In nucleotides, the CDR3 is TGTGCCAGCAGCTTAAGCCTAGCGGACTACGAGCAGTACTTC.

With regard to this clonotype: This could be a read error, since a much larger clone is one nucleotide away. No conserved phenylalanine or tryptophan ends this CDR3, so it is likely a read error. This rearrangement joins TRBV11-3 to TRBJ1-1, with 8 bases matching TRBD1. V lost 3 bases and J lost 4; bases outside the gene matches: 7. Per germline, CDR1 SGHNT and CDR2 YENEEA. This CDR3 is 15 amino acids long. The CDR3 DNA is TGTGCCAGCAGCTTCACAGGGGGAACGGGCACTGAAGCTTTCCTT. This gives the protein CASSFTGGTGTEAFL.

This clonotype appeared many times. V and J are TRBV5-1 and TRBJ2-1, with a weak D call TRBD2 (6 bases). Germline V gene sequence: CDR1 SGHRS, CDR2 YFSETQ. V was pared by 2 bases and J by 7 bases, with 19 bases between. The CDR3 is made up of 16 amino acids. CDR3 coding DNA: TGCGCCAGCAGCTTTTCTCCTCGCGGAGGAGGGAATGAGCAGTTCTTC. It encodes CASSFSPRGGGNEQFF.

The chain combines TRBV5-5 with TRBJ1-3, with unresolved D. V dropped 4 bases and J dropped 4 bases, with 12 bases sitting between them. The CDR3 loop spans 14 amino acids. Germline CDR1 SGHKS, CDR2 YYEKEE (reference sequence). The CDR3 nucleotides read TGTGCCAGCAGCACGGGTATGGCCGGAAACACCATATATTTT. This sequence encodes CASSTGMAGNTIYF.

The table lists this clonotype with a few counts. A much larger clone is a single base away; this may be a read error. The chain uses TRBV11-2 and TRBJ2-3, with 8 bases matching TRBD2. Germline CDR1 is SGHAT and CDR2 is FQNNGV. V lost 11 bases and J lost 8; bases outside the gene matches: 18. The CDR3 loop spans 15 amino acids. CDR3 coding DNA: TGTGCCTTCAACGGCTTAGCGGGACGAGGCGGTACGCAGTATTTT. Amino acids: CAFNGLAGRGGTQYF.

The CDR3 reads CASSDGRYEQYF. The CDR3 DNA reads TGTGCCAGCAGTGATGGCAGGTACGAGCAGTACTTC. The chain uses TRBV2 and TRBJ2-7; D remains ambiguous. The CDR3 runs to 12 residues. Germline CDR1 is SNHLY and CDR2 is FYNNEI. Trimming shortened V by 3 bases and J by 4 bases, and 7 bases separated the two germline ends. The whole variable domain, remainder taken from reference TRBV2 and TRBJ2-7, is EPEVTQTPSHQVTQMGQEVILRCVPISNHLYFYWYRQILGQKVEFLVSFYNNEISEKSEIFDDQFSVERPDGSNFTLKIRSTKLEDSAMYFCASSDGRYEQYFGPGTRLTVT.

Many counts were recorded for this clonotype. The chain carries TRBV6-1 and TRBJ2-1; D ambiguous. The V gene's germline CDR1 is MNHNS and CDR2 SASEGT. Between the trimmed V and J ends, which lost 8 bases and 6 bases, there was a span of 14 bases. The CDR3 is made up of 13 amino acids. CDR3 sequence (DNA): TGTGCCAGCGCCGCCGCGAGAAGCAATGAGCAGTTCTTC. Its translation is CASAAARSNEQFF.

In its sample, this clonotype was seen many times. The rearrangement joins TRBV11-2 to TRBJ2-4; 8 nucleotides match TRBD2. The V segment lost 5 bases and the J segment 9 bases; nucleotides outside the gene matches: 6. The CDR3 has 13 amino acids. Germline V gives CDR1 SGHAT, CDR2 FQNNGV. The CDR3 DNA reads as TGTGCCAGCAGCGACCGGGGGGGACGCATTCAGTACTTC. Protein sequence: CASSDRGGRIQYF. Based on the CDR3 plus reference TRBV11-2 and TRBJ2-4, the full variable domain is EAGVAQSPRYKIIEKRQSVAFWCNPISGHATLYWYQQILGQGPKLLIQFQNNGVVDDSQLPKDRFSAERLKGVDSTLKIQPAKLEDSAVYLCASSDRGGRIQYFGAGTRLSVL.

This clonotype was recorded at least ten times. The chain links TRBV27 to TRBJ1-2; D not certain. CDR1 MNHEY and CDR2 SMNVEV come from the germline V gene (reference sequence). This CDR3 has 11 residues. V was cut by 6 bases and J by 8 bases, with 10 bases left in between. DNA of the CDR3: TGTGCCAGCAGAGGGCGCGGCGGCTACACCTTC. This encodes CASRGRGGYTF.

V is TRBV29-1 and J is TRBJ1-1; D is perhaps TRBD1 (6 bases). This CDR3 spans 12 amino acids. Germline CDR1 is SQVTM and CDR2 is ANQGSEA. Between the trimmed V and J ends, which lost 6 bases and 5 bases, there was a span of 13 bases. CDR3 nucleotides: TGCAGCGTGTACAGGGATCGAACTGAAGCTTTCTTT. Its translation is CSVYRDRTEAFF.

This clonotype was counted many times. The rearrangement links TRBV2 to TRBJ2-5, with D possibly TRBD1 on 5 matching bases. The CDR3 length is 12 residues. The germline V gene has CDR1 SNHLY and CDR2 FYNNEI. Trimming took off 6 bases at V and 5 bases at J, with 10 bases between the two ends. The CDR3 nucleotides read TGTGCCAGCAGGGGCAGGGTGGAGACCCAGTACTTC. As protein: CASRGRVETQYF.

This clonotype was seen at least ten times. This chain uses TRBV4-2 with TRBJ2-2; 7 nucleotides agree with TRBD1. The CDR3 contains 14 residues. Trimming at V came to 3 bases and at J to 4 bases, leaving 2 bases not matched to a gene. Germline CDR1 is LGHNA and CDR2 is YNFKEQ. The CDR3 region is CASSQGQLTGELFF. CDR3 bases: TGTGCCAGCAGCCAGGGACAGCTCACCGGGGAGCTGTTTTTT.

The V and J genes are TRBV9 and TRBJ2-5; 7 nucleotides align to TRBD2. Germline lookup yields CDR1 SGDLS and CDR2 YYNGEE. The CDR3 has 16 amino acids. V shed 4 bases, J shed 4 bases, and the junction held 13 bases outside the gene matches. CDR3 DNA: TGTGCCAGCAGCCCCGGCGGGAGAGGGTCGAGAGAGACCCAGTACTTC. This codes for CASSPGGRGSRETQYF.

DNA for the CDR3: TGTGCCATCAGTGAGGGCGGAGGGGACAATAGCAATCAGCCCCAGCATTTT. Translated, it gives CAISEGGGDNSNQPQHF. This chain links TRBV10-3 with TRBJ1-5, with D possibly TRBD1 on 6 matching bases. The V gene's germline CDR1 is ENHRY and CDR2 SYGVKD. V was clipped by 2 bases and J by 0 bases, with 14 bases between them. This CDR3 is built from 17 residues.

Concerning this clonotype itself: Given a much more abundant clone one base away, this may be a read error. The rearrangement links TRBV9 to TRBJ2-3, with unresolved D. The CDR3 has 14 residues. Between the trimmed V and J ends, which lost 3 bases and 6 bases, there was a span of 14 bases. The germline gives CDR1 SGDLS, CDR2 YYNGEE. This CDR3 is CASSAQVFSDTQYF. CDR3 in DNA: TGTGCCAGCAGCGCTCAGGTCTTCAGCGATACGCAGTATTTT.

This chain connects TRBV10-3 to TRBJ2-5, with D maybe TRBD2 (5 bases). This CDR3 region has 15 residues. The V gene lost 0 bases and the J gene lost 5 bases, with 13 bases spanning the gap. Germline lookup yields CDR1 ENHRY and CDR2 SYGVKD. The DNA for the CDR3 is TGTGCCATCAGTGAGTCCGAGGGTTGGAGGGAGACCCAGTACTTC. It codes for CAISESEGWRETQYF.

This clonotype was recorded at least ten times. The V call is TRBV20-1, the J call TRBJ2-1, with unresolved D. Trimming shortened V by 6 bases and J by 1 base, and 10 bases separated the two germline ends. Germline CDR1 reads DFQATT; CDR2 reads SNEGSKA (reference sequence). CDR3 length: 13 residues. The CDR3 bases are TGCAGTGCCCCCGCCTCATCCTACAATGAGCAGTTCTTC. It yields the protein CSAPASSYNEQFF.

This clonotype qualifies as medium-sized. The rearrangement links TRBV10-3 to TRBJ1-6; D not resolved. V lost 3 bases and J 8 bases, leaving 5 bases between the germline ends. Germline values: CDR1 ENHRY, CDR2 SYGVKD. This CDR3 is built from 12 residues. CDR3 sequence (DNA): TGTGCCATCAGTGAAGCGCATTCACCCCTCCACTTT. Its translation: CAISEAHSPLHF.

The chain carries TRBV4-1 and TRBJ1-2, with D possibly TRBD1 on 6 matching bases. The V gene's germline CDR1 is MGHRA and CDR2 YSYEKL. The CDR3 sequence is 14 residues long. The germline V and J ends were trimmed by 0 bases and 8 bases, with 13 bases remaining between them. The CDR3 sequence: CASSQESGDGGYTF. DNA for the CDR3: TGCGCCAGCAGCCAAGAATCAGGGGACGGGGGCTACACCTTC.

This clonotype was recorded many times. The V call is TRBV7-9, the J call TRBJ2-5; 9 bases are a match to TRBD1. The CDR3 sequence is 20 residues long. The ends lost 0 bases at V and 2 bases at J; junction bases unmatched: 16. Germline-derived CDR1 and CDR2 are SEHNR and FQNEAQ (reference sequence). The CDR3 DNA reads as TGTGCCAGCAGCTTAGCCAGCCAGGACAGGGGTACAAAATATCAAGAGACCCAGTACTTC. Translating it yields CASSLASQDRGTKYQETQYF. The full variable domain, its missing parts supplied by reference TRBV7-9 and TRBJ2-5, is DTGVSQNPRHKITKRGQNVTFRCDPISEHNRLYWYRQTLGQGPEFLTYFQNEAQLEKSRLLSDRFSAERPKGSFSTLEIQRTEQGDSAMYLCASSLASQDRGTKYQETQYFGPGTRLLVL.